The T cell receptor beta chain under discussion was sequenced for a study of T cells in women clearing cervical HPV infection (dated by TCRdb to the late 2010s). Background on the whole study: Cases were 25 women with histologically confirmed HPV16-related CIN3 or worse, including a couple of invasive cancers. This exploratory proof-of-principle case-control study, nested within the Guanacaste HPV Natural History Study in Costa Rica, compared TCR repertoires among women with different cervical HPV16 outcomes. Blood from cases was drawn at the visit where the lesion was first identified, while blood from controls was drawn once the infection was no longer detected. Since HLA typing was available for only a few women, HLA type could not be ruled out as a confounder. For cases, a median interval of nearly 150 days, with an interquartile range of 90 to 200 days, was observed between lesion detection and blood sampling. Cases had a median age of about 34 years compared with approximately 40 for controls, and baseline characteristics showed no significant differences between the groups. Cases and controls were matched on age within five years and on year of sample collection. Controls were around 25 women whose single incident HPV16 infection cleared within 12 months without precancer or cancer developing. Five blinded duplicates per group were added as quality controls, giving about 60 samples: some 50 participants and some ten replicates. In the parent cohort, around 10,000 women aged 18 or older were enrolled in Guanacaste, Costa Rica, during about 1992 to 1995 and were followed for more than 6 years. Overall study outcomes, separate from this receptor: Random forest classifiers combining richness and V gene abundances distinguished cases from controls with an estimated AUC of about 0.8. Because the number of T cells in each sample was unknown, differences in richness could reflect differing T-cell content rather than repertoire biology. Lower TRBV6-7 relative abundance was observed in cases than in controls (around 0.1% versus 0.15%; Bonferroni P = 0.0008). CIN3+ cases had significantly higher TCR repertoire richness than controls across sequencing depths, but evenness did not differ between the groups. Whether associations preceded infection or resulted from infection could not be shown with the cross-sectional design, and effector/memory subsets and HPV-specific T cells were not isolated.

Of note for this clone: What this receptor recognizes is not known. The CDR3 goes on 3 residues after the read ends, and that part is filled in from the germline J gene.

Every participant had a single incident cervical HPV16 infection, and prevalent HPV16 infections were excluded. Cervical HPV DNA was detected with MY09/MY11 PCR, and genotyping was done with dot-blot hybridization. About 15 mL of heparinized blood were centrifuged, and the buffy coat was split into aliquots, frozen at -30 degrees C, and then kept at -80 degrees C. QIAGEN kits were used to extract genomic DNA from buffy coat specimens. In the germline V gene, CDR1 corresponds to SGHTA and CDR2 to FQGTGA. Its CDR3 holds 15 amino acids, cysteine through phenylalanine. The DNA covers only part of the CDR3, 36 bases in frame from base 1. The germline V and J ends show losses of 2 bases and 5 bases respectively, and no gene match explains 5 bases of the junction. TCR beta CDR3 regions were amplified by multiplex PCR using the immunoSEQ assay from an average of roughly 1,100 ng genomic DNA per sample. To correct primer bias, the assay used a complete synthetic TCR repertoire to set an amplification baseline. The amplicons were sequenced using the Illumina platform. The study's processing was this. Error correction of the sequences involved clustering with frequency ratios plus a modified nearest-neighbor algorithm, after which the sequences were analyzed in the immunoSEQ Analyzer using IMGT gene definitions. At each rarefaction depth, TCR richness and evenness were averaged across 20 rarefaction repeats, and samples with fewer sequences than that depth were excluded. Relative abundances of V, D and J genes were compared between groups using Wilcoxon rank sum tests, with FDR correction applied. In the blinded duplicates, the intraclass correlation was nearly 96% for TCR richness and averaged about 80% across fewer than 80 gene segments. TCRdb retrieved this table from immuneACCESS and kept in-frame rearrangements only. Not all clones are present; in checked studies, unresolved V genes account for under half, and no reason is known for the remainder. The V and J calls and the clone size are those of that table, but D and trimming were determined from the DNA. The sample table includes approximately 41,000 clones. The ten top clones hold about 8% of the sample.

Rearrangement joined TRBV7-3 to TRBJ2-5; TRBD2 aligns with 10 central bases. Sequencing input: blood buffy coat. The origin of this receptor is a woman aged 18 to 75 with a cervical HPV16 infection that either progressed to CIN3+ or cleared (not recorded which). The CDR3 DNA, read in part, is TGTGCCAGCAGCTTACAAGCGGGGGGGGGTGAGACC. It encodes CASSLQAGGGET. The complete CDR3 sequence is CASSLQAGGGETQYF.